A single sample gave rise to the 4 T cell receptor beta chains below, sequenced in a study of glioma-infiltrating T cells. Using RNA template, CDR3s of TCR alpha and beta were amplified with iRepertoire arm-PCR. TCRdb redid the calling of the multiplex PCR reads with MiXCR, one entry per CDR3 protein. The sample comprises over 140,000 distinct CDR3 sequences, approximately 39% of which are singletons, and around 18% rests with the top ten. The specimen sequenced was glioma tissue, nonneoplastic brain tissue, or PBMCs (not recorded which). The receptors shown here come from a human donor with low-grade glioma or glioblastoma, undergoing nonglioma brain surgery, or in good health (not recorded which).

The chain recombines TRBV7-2 with TRBJ2-3, with TRBD2 matching over 8 bases. This CDR3 spans 16 amino acids. J lost 5 bases, V lost 3 bases, and 10 bases had no gene match. The germline V gene encodes CDR1 SGHTA and CDR2 FQGNSA. The CDR3 spells CASSFFSGGRGDTQYF. The CDR3 DNA sequence: TGTGCCAGCAGCTTTTTTTCGGGGGGGCGGGGAGATACGCAGTATTTT.

There are a few counts of this clonotype. The chain joins TRBV6-5 to TRBJ2-1; no firm D call. Germline assignment: CDR1 MNHEY and CDR2 SVGAGI. V was pared by 5 bases and J by 7 bases, with 12 bases between. This CDR3 has 13 residues. The DNA of the CDR3 is TGTGCCAGCAGTCCCCCGACCCAAAATGAGCAGTTCTTC. It codes for CASSPPTQNEQFF.

DNA for the CDR3: TGTGCCAGCACCGACGGGACAGGGACTAACGAGCAGTACTTC. Its protein is CASTDGTGTNEQYF. This chain joins TRBV28 and TRBJ2-7, with 9 bases fitting TRBD1. CDR3 length: 14 residues. Germline CDR1 reads MDHEN; CDR2 reads SYDVKM. The J segment lost 5 bases and the V segment lost 7 bases, leaving 9 bases of the junction unmatched.

In this sample, this clonotype turned up a few times. The chain is built from TRBV6-6 and TRBJ2-5; TRBD1 aligns across 8 bases. Germline CDR1 MNHNY, CDR2 SVGAGI (reference sequence). The CDR3 sequence is 14 residues long. After removal of 2 bases from V and 5 bases from J, the junction contained 4 bases not matched to a gene. The CDR3, as DNA: TGTGCCAGCAGTTACAACAGGGGGTCGGAGACCCAGTACTTC. Encoded protein: CASSYNRGSETQYF.